The entry that follows covers one T cell receptor (beta chain) sequence. The data derive from a study of cytomegalovirus exposure and HLA in healthy donors. Only in-frame clones appear in the TCRdb table, and some are missing; sequencing was by immunoSEQ multiplex PCR. Here the sample spans some 190,000 clones, roughly 83% being singletons. This CDR3 is 15 amino acids long. J lost 7 bases, V lost 4 bases, and 10 bases had no gene match. Germline V gene data show CDR1 as SGHRS and CDR2 as YFSETQ. The receptor comes from a woman aged 18-29 years in good health and CMV-seronegative. This chain connects TRBV5-1 to TRBJ2-1; 8 bases are a match to TRBD2. Sequencing was carried out using PBMCs. The CDR3 DNA follows: TGCGCCAGCAGCGCTCCGGGGGGGCCTGGGAATGAGCAGTTCTTC. This sequence encodes CASSAPGGPGNEQFF.